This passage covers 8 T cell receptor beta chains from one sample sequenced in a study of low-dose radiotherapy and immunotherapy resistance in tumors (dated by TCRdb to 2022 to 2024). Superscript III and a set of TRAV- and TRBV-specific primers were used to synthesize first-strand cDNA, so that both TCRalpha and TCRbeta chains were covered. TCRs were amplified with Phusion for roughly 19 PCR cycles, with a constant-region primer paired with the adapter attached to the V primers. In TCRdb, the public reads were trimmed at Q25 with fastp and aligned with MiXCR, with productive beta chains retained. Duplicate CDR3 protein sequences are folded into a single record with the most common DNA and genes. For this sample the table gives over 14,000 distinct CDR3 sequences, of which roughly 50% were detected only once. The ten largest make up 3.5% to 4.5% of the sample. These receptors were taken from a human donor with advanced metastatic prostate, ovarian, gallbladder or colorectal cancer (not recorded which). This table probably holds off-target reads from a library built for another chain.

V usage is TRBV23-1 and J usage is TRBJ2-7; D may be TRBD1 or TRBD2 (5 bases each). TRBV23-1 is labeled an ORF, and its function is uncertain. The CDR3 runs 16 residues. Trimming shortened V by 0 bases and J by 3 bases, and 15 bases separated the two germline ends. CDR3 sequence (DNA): TGCGCCAGCAGTCAATCGTCGGGGCAGGGAGACTACGAGCAGTACTTC. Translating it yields CASSQSSGQGDYEQYF.

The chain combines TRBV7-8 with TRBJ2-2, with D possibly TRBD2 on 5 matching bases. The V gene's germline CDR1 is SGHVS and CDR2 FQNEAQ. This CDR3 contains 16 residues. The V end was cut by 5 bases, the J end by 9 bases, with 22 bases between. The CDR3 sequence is CASSHGRARDSRELFF. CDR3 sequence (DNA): TGTGCCAGCAGCCATGGGCGGGCTCGTGATTCCCGGGAGCTGTTTTTT.

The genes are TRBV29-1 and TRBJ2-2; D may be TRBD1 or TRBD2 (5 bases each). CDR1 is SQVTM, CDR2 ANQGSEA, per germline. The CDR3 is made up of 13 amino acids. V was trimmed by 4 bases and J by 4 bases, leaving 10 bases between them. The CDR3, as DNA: TGCAGCGTTGGGACTGGGGCCACCGGGGAGCTGTTTTTT. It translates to CSVGTGATGELFF.

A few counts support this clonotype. The CDR3 bases are TGTGCCAGCAGCCCGGACGGGGATCAGCCCCAGCATTTT. As protein: CASSPDGDQPQHF. The V gene is TRBV7-9, the J gene TRBJ1-5; D gene unclear. The V end lost 5 bases, the J end lost 5 bases, and 10 bases lay between the germline ends. The CDR3 spans 13 residues. CDR1 is SEHNR, CDR2 FQNEAQ, per germline (reference sequence).

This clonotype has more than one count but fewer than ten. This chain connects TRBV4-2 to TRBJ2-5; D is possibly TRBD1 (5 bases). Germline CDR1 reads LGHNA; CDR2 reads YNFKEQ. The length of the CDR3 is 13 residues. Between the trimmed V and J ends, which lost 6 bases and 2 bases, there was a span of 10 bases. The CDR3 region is CASSQGNQETQYF. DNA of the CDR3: TGTGCCAGCAGTCAGGGAAATCAAGAGACCCAGTACTTC.

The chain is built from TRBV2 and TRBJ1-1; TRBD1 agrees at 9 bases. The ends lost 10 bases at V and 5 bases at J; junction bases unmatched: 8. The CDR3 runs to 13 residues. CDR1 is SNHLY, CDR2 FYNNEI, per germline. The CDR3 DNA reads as TGTGCCAACTCGGGACAGGGCGGGACTGAAGCTTTCTTT. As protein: CANSGQGGTEAFF.

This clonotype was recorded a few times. The CDR3: CASSFRGGNEQFF. The CDR3 DNA follows: TGTGCCAGCAGCTTCCGGGGGGGCAATGAGCAGTTCTTC. V is TRBV5-6 and J is TRBJ2-1; 8 positions match TRBD2. Germline V lookup: CDR1 SGHDT, CDR2 YYEEEE. This CDR3 region has 13 residues. V trimming: 2 bases; J trimming: 6 bases; junction bases outside the gene matches: 1.

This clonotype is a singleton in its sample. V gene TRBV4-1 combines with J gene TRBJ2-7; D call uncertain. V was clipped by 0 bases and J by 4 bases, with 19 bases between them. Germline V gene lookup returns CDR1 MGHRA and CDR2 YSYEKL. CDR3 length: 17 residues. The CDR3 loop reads CASSQEGWPEIRYEQYF. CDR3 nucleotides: TGCGCCAGCAGCCAAGAAGGGTGGCCGGAAATCAGGTACGAGCAGTACTTC.